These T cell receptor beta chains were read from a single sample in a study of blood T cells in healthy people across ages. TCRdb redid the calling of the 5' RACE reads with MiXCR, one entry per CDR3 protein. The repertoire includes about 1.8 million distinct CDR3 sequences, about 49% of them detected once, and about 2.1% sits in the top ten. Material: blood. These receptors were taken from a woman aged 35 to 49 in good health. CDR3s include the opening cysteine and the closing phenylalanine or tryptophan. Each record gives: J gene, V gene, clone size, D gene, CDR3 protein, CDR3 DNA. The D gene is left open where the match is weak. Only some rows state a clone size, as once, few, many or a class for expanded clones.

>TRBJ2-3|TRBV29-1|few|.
CGWGRNQADTQYF
TGCGGGTGGGGGCGTAATCAAGCAGATACGCAGTATTTT
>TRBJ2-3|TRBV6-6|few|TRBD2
CASSQLAGYTDTQYF
TGTGCCAGCAGCCAGCTAGCGGGTTATACAGATACGCAGTATTTT
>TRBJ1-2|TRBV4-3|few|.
CASSQGQLGYGYTF
TGCGCCAGCAGCCAAGGACAGCTGGGCTATGGCTACACCTTC
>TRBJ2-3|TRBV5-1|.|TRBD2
CASRYTSGATDTQYF
TGCGCCAGCAGGTATACTAGCGGGGCAACAGATACGCAGTATTTT
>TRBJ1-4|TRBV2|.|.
CASSINPETEKLFF
TGTGCCAGCAGTATAAACCCGGAGACCGAAAAACTGTTTTTT
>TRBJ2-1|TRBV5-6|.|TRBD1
CASSLAGQGASNEQFF
TGTGCCAGCAGCTTGGCCGGACAGGGGGCCTCCAATGAGCAGTTCTTC
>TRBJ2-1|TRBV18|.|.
CASSPRATNSYNEQFF
TGTGCCAGCTCACCACGAGCGACGAACTCCTACAATGAGCAGTTCTTC
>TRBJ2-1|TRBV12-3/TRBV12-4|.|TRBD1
CASRDGTGGYNEQFF
TGTGCCAGCAGAGATGGGACAGGGGGATACAATGAGCAGTTCTTC
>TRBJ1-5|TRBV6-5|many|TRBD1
CASSPDRGNQPQHF
TGTGCCAGCAGTCCGGACAGGGGCAATCAGCCCCAGCATTTT
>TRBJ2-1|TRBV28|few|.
CASRILGDEQFF
TGTGCCAGCAGGATACTCGGCGATGAGCAGTTCTTC
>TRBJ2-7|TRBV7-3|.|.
CASSLKGGPSSYEQYF
TGTGCCAGCAGCTTAAAGGGGGGACCTAGCTCCTACGAGCAGTACTTC
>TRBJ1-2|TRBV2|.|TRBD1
CASSAAGQGVGYTF
TGTGCCAGCAGTGCCGCCGGACAGGGGGTAGGCTACACCTTC
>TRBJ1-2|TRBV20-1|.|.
CSALNTGQSFYGYTF
TGCAGTGCTCTAAACACCGGACAGAGTTTCTATGGCTACACCTTC
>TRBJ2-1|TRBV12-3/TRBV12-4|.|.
CASRRPSSQINEQFF
TGTGCCAGCAGGCGACCTAGCAGTCAGATCAATGAGCAGTTCTTC
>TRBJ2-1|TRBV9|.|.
CASSVEGDTYNEQFF
TGTGCCAGCAGCGTAGAGGGGGATACCTACAATGAGCAGTTCTTC
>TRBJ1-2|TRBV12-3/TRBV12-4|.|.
CASSLNGDYDYTF
TGTGCCAGCAGTTTAAACGGGGACTATGACTACACCTTC
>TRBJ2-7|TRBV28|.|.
CASSLMGLNYEQYF
TGTGCCAGCAGTTTGATGGGACTGAACTACGAGCAGTACTTC
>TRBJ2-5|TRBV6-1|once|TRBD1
CAIRQGLGAANEQYF
TGTGCCATTCGACAGGGTTTGGGCGCCGCTAATGAGCAGTACTTC
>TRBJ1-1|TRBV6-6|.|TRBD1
CASSSRDRAEAFF
TGTGCCAGCAGTTCCCGGGACAGAGCTGAAGCTTTCTTT
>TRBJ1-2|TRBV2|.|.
CASRNPKSYGYTF
TGTGCCAGCAGAAACCCGAAGAGCTATGGCTACACCTTC
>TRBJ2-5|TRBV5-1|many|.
CASSLREETQYF
TGTGCCAGCAGCTTAAGGGAAGAGACCCAGTACTTC
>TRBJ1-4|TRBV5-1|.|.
CASSLALGTTNEKLFF
TGCGCCAGCAGCTTGGCCTTGGGGACGACTAATGAAAAACTGTTTTTT
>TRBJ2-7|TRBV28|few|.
CASSWGVFFYEQYF
TGTGCCAGCAGTTGGGGGGTATTCTTCTACGAGCAGTACTTC
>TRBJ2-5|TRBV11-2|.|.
CASSVAHRDSQKTQYF
TGTGCCAGCAGCGTAGCGCACCGGGACTCCCAAAAGACCCAGTACTTC
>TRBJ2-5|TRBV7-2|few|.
CASSLGLGGYETQYF
TGTGCCAGCAGCTTAGGGCTTGGTGGCTACGAGACCCAGTACTTC
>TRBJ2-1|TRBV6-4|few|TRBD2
CASSDSGDSGVDSSYNEQFF
TGTGCCAGCAGTGACTCGGGGGATAGCGGGGTTGATAGCTCCTACAATGAGCAGTTCTTC
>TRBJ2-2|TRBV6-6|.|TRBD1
CASSYSEGQVWSGELFF
TGTGCCAGCAGTTACTCGGAGGGACAGGTTTGGTCCGGGGAGCTGTTTTTT
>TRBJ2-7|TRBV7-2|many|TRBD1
CASSYGRTGSENEQYF
TGTGCCAGCAGCTATGGGCGGACAGGGAGTGAAAACGAGCAGTACTTC
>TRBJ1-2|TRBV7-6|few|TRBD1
CASSPIRTGGVDYGYTF
TGTGCCAGCAGCCCTATTAGGACAGGGGGCGTAGATTACGGCTACACCTTC
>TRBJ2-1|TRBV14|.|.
CASSQGPGSGLYNEQFF
TGTGCCAGCAGCCAAGGACCCGGGAGCGGCCTTTACAATGAGCAGTTCTTC
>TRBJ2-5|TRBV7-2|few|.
CASSSQGFYQETQYF
TGTGCCAGCAGCTCCCAGGGTTTTTACCAAGAGACCCAGTACTTC
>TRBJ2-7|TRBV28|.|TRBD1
CASRPPGGSYEQYF
TGTGCCAGCAGGCCTCCAGGGGGTTCCTACGAGCAGTACTTC